These 10 T cell receptor beta chains came from one sample sequenced in a study of control samples from healthy donors and cancer patients (dated by TCRdb to the early 2020s). Library creation used the immunoSEQ multiplex PCR assay. TCRdb took this table from immuneACCESS and kept in-frame rearrangements with V and J called. Such tables lack part of the clones; where checked against another copy, unresolved V genes explain under half of the gap, and the rest is unexplained. The sample data list more than 85,000 clones, and 90% of these were observed just once. The ten largest clones add up to about 4.2% of the sample. What was sequenced was blood. The source is a human donor in good health. The donor label of this sample is uncertain.

To note about this clone: Within the sample, other DNA sequences also encode this same CDR3. This rearrangement joins TRBV5-1 to TRBJ2-3, with 9 bases that match TRBD1. V shed 4 bases, J shed 14 bases, and the junction held 26 bases outside the gene matches. Germline V lookup: CDR1 SGHRS, CDR2 YFSETQ. This CDR3 is 18 amino acids long. The CDR3 loop reads CASSAGGQGAKWGSRRYF. In DNA, the CDR3 is TGCGCCAGCAGCGCAGGGGGACAGGGTGCTAAGTGGGGGTCCAGACGGTATTTT.

V is TRBV9 and J is TRBJ2-1; 7 bases are a match to TRBD2. V was pared by 0 bases and J by 9 bases, with 9 bases of the junction left unmatched. CDR3 length equals 15 residues. Per the germline V gene, CDR1 is SGDLS and CDR2 is YYNGEE. The CDR3 coding sequence is TGTGCCAGCAGCGTAGATGTCTCGGGGGGACGTGAGCAGTTCTTC. The encoded protein is CASSVDVSGGREQFF.

This rearrangement joins TRBV5-4 to TRBJ2-5; perhaps TRBD1 as D (5 bases). The CDR3 covers 15 residues. V was shortened by 4 bases and J by 1 base, with 14 bases between the two germline ends. CDR1 and CDR2 (germline): SGHNT, YYREEE (reference sequence). Here the CDR3 reads CASSPPQGPQETQYF. The CDR3 bases are TGTGCCAGCAGCCCACCTCAGGGCCCCCAAGAGACCCAGTACTTC. Using reference TRBV5-4 and TRBJ2-5 for the parts outside the CDR3, the full variable domain is ETGVTQSPTHLIKTRGQQVTLRCSSQSGHNTVSWYQQALGQGPQFIFQYYREEENGRGNFPPRFSGLQFPNYSSELNVNALELDDSALYLCASSPPQGPQETQYFGPGTRLLVL.

The CDR3 is CASSHSLPPYEQYF. The CDR3 region has the DNA TGTGCCAGCAGCCACTCTCTACCACCCTACGAGCAGTACTTC. The genes are TRBV3-1 (or the pseudogene TRBV3-2) and TRBJ2-7; no definite D call. Germline V gene data show CDR1 as LGHDT and CDR2 as YNNKEL (reference sequence). V was shortened by 3 bases and J by 2 bases, with 11 bases between the two germline ends. The CDR3 is 14 residues long.

The chain has TRBV7-3 and TRBJ1-6, with D possibly TRBD1 on 5 matching bases. The germline V gene encodes CDR1 SGHTA and CDR2 FQGTGA. The CDR3 contains 16 residues. Between the trimmed V and J ends, which lost 5 bases and 6 bases, there was a span of 17 bases. The CDR3 reads CASSLQSGGSNSPLHF. The DNA for the CDR3 is TGTGCCAGCAGCCTTCAATCTGGGGGGAGTAATTCACCCCTCCACTTT.

This rearrangement joins TRBV10-3 to TRBJ1-1; 9 positions agree with TRBD1. J lost 5 bases, V lost 11 bases, and 9 bases had no gene match. Germline V gives CDR1 ENHRY, CDR2 SYGVKD. The CDR3 is made up of 13 amino acids. This CDR3 reads CASQGQGWTEAFF. The CDR3 DNA reads as TGTGCCTCCCAGGGACAGGGTTGGACTGAAGCTTTCTTT.

This clone was seen a few times. The rearrangement joins TRBV24-1 to TRBJ1-2; weak D call: TRBD1 (6 bases). CDR3 length: 16 residues. V was shortened by 5 bases and J by 4 bases, with 19 bases between the two germline ends. Germline lookup yields CDR1 KGHDR and CDR2 SFDVKD. The CDR3 is CATSVTGTQRPYGYTF. As DNA, the CDR3 is TGTGCCACCAGTGTAACAGGGACCCAAAGACCCTATGGCTACACCTTC.

This chain uses TRBV6-5 with TRBJ2-2; 13 nucleotides agree with TRBD2. The CDR3 runs to 15 residues. With 7 bases clipped from V and 5 bases from J, the junction kept 4 bases outside the gene matches. Germline loops: CDR1 MNHEY, CDR2 SVGAGI. CDR3 sequence: CASNKLAGGTGELFF. The CDR3 DNA follows: TGTGCCAGCAACAAACTAGCGGGGGGGACCGGGGAGCTGTTTTTT.

CDR3 sequence: CASSSGETDSPLHF. The CDR3 nucleotides are TGCGCCAGCAGTTCCGGGGAGACGGATTCACCCCTCCACTTT. The J gene is TRBJ1-6, the V gene TRBV5-1; D is ambiguous. Germline lookup yields CDR1 SGHRS and CDR2 YFSETQ. Trimming took off 5 bases at V and 8 bases at J, with 14 bases between the two ends. The CDR3 is 14 amino acids.

The chain recombines TRBV11-2 with TRBJ2-7; no definite D call. Trimming took off 2 bases at V and 10 bases at J, with 15 bases between the two ends. This CDR3 region has 13 residues. CDR1 is SGHAT and CDR2 is FQNNGV in the germline V gene. This chain's CDR3 is CASSLTTKQVQYF. The CDR3 region has the DNA TGTGCCAGCAGCTTAACGACAAAGCAAGTACAGTACTTC.